These 28 T cell receptor beta chains were all obtained from the same sample, sequenced in a study of long-term antiretroviral therapy in people with HIV. The run of the v3.0 immunoSEQ assay was at survey level. Clones were sequenced by immunoSEQ multiplex PCR, and TCRdb holds only the in-frame ones, with some missing. This sample has about 29,000 clones, with about 85% found just once. The sample in question was unsorted PBMCs, obtained around 5 years before starting antiretroviral therapy. The receptor source for this set is a middle-aged man with HIV.

The chain recombines TRBV10-3 with TRBJ2-7; 7 bases align to TRBD1. V shed 3 bases, J shed 0 bases, and the junction held 5 bases outside the gene matches. CDR1 is ENHRY and CDR2 is SYGVKD in the germline V gene. The CDR3 runs 15 residues. Written as DNA, the CDR3 is TGTGCCATCAGTGAAACAGGGGCAAGCTCCTACGAGCAGTACTTC. Translation: CAISETGASSYEQYF.

The J gene is TRBJ2-2, the V gene TRBV7-2; 7 nucleotides line up with TRBD1. The CDR3 runs 17 residues. Germline V gene lookup returns CDR1 SGHTA and CDR2 FQGNSA. J was trimmed by 7 bases and V by 1 base; bases with no gene match: 12. The CDR3 region is CASSLVPGQRGGGELFF. The CDR3 coding sequence is TGTGCCAGCAGCTTAGTCCCGGGACAGAGAGGAGGCGGGGAGCTGTTTTTT. The variable domain in full, completed from reference TRBV7-2 and TRBJ2-2, reads GAGVSQSPSNKVTEKGKDVELRCDPISGHTALYWYRQSLGQGLEFLIYFQGNSAPDKSGLPSDRFSAERTGGSVSTLTIQRTQQEDSAVYLCASSLVPGQRGGGELFFGEGSRLTVL.

J is TRBJ1-5 and V is TRBV4-1, with D unclear. V lost 0 bases and J lost 0, with 6 bases in between. The CDR3 totals 15 residues. Germline V gene lookup returns CDR1 MGHRA and CDR2 YSYEKL. This CDR3 reads CASSQDGLSNQPQHF. CDR3 bases: TGCGCCAGCAGCCAAGACGGTCTTAGCAATCAGCCCCAGCATTTT.

This chain uses TRBV2 with TRBJ2-1, with D uncertain. The CDR3 runs 13 residues. Germline values: CDR1 SNHLY, CDR2 FYNNEI. Trimming took 8 bases from V and 2 from J, leaving 10 bases between them. The CDR3 here is CASSITPYNEQFF. As DNA, the CDR3 is TGTGCCAGCTCCATTACCCCCTACAATGAGCAGTTCTTC.

This chain connects TRBV18 to TRBJ2-5; TRBD2 matches at 11 bases. Germline lookup yields CDR1 KGHSH and CDR2 LQKENI. Trimming cost V 5 bases and J 4 bases; bases outside gene matches: 6. The CDR3 loop spans 15 amino acids. The CDR3 region is CASSSIAGGRETQYF. CDR3 DNA sequence: TGTGCCAGCTCATCGATAGCGGGGGGGCGAGAGACCCAGTACTTC.

The rearrangement uses TRBV7-3 and TRBJ2-5; D may match TRBD1 or TRBD2 (5 bases each). The CDR3 length is 13 residues. Trimming stripped 5 bases from V and 4 bases from J, with 11 bases between. Germline V gene data show CDR1 as SGHTA and CDR2 as FQGTGA. The CDR3 loop is CASSRGFPETQYF. DNA for the CDR3: TGTGCCAGCAGCCGGGGCTTTCCAGAGACCCAGTACTTC. Looking up the rest from reference TRBV7-3 and TRBJ2-5 gives the full variable domain: GAGVSQTPSNKVTEKGKYVELRCDPISGHTALYWYRQSLGQGPEFLIYFQGTGAADDSGLPNDRFFAVRPEGSVSTLKIQRTERGDSAVYLCASSRGFPETQYFGPGTRLLVL.

V gene TRBV7-2 combines with J gene TRBJ1-5, with 7 bases matching TRBD1. V was clipped by 2 bases and J by 7 bases; unmatched bases: 5. Germline assignment: CDR1 SGHTA and CDR2 FQGNSA. The CDR3 runs 14 residues. The CDR3, as DNA: TGTGCCAGCAGCTTAAGACAGGGACAGCAGCCCCAGCATTTT. As protein: CASSLRQGQQPQHF. Full variable domain (remainder filled in from reference TRBV7-2 and TRBJ1-5): GAGVSQSPSNKVTEKGKDVELRCDPISGHTALYWYRQSLGQGLEFLIYFQGNSAPDKSGLPSDRFSAERTGGSVSTLTIQRTQQEDSAVYLCASSLRQGQQPQHFGDGTRLSIL.

The chain uses TRBV5-1 and TRBJ2-2; TRBD2 matches 9 bases. Germline CDR1 is SGHRS and CDR2 is YFSETQ. The trim removed 6 bases at V and 0 bases at J, leaving 6 bases unmatched. The CDR3 contains 16 residues. CDR3 loop: CASNKLAGANTGELFF. DNA of the CDR3: TGCGCCAGCAACAAATTAGCGGGAGCGAACACCGGGGAGCTGTTTTTT.

V and J are TRBV9 and TRBJ1-4; no reliable D call. This CDR3 spans 16 amino acids. Per germline, CDR1 SGDLS and CDR2 YYNGEE. V dropped 4 bases and J dropped 2 bases, with 15 bases sitting between them. The CDR3 DNA is TGTGCCAGCAGCCCACAGTCGGGGAGGACTAATGAAAAACTGTTTTTT. Translating it yields CASSPQSGRTNEKLFF.

This rearrangement joins TRBV5-1 to TRBJ2-2, with 9 positions matching TRBD1. CDR1 and CDR2 (germline): SGHRS, YFSETQ. J lost 1 base, V lost 4 bases, and 5 bases had no gene match. This CDR3 spans 16 amino acids. The CDR3 bases are TGCGCCAGCAGCCCAACGGGACAGGGGAACACCGGGGAGCTGTTTTTT. This translates into CASSPTGQGNTGELFF.

This sequence joins TRBV18 and TRBJ1-2, with 9 bases identical to TRBD1. The CDR3 is made up of 14 amino acids. Trimming removed 3 bases from V and 3 bases from J; junction bases left unmatched: 2. Germline V lookup: CDR1 KGHSH, CDR2 LQKENI. The CDR3 nucleotides are TGTGCCAGCTCACCGGACAGGGGCGACTATGGCTACACCTTC. Its protein is CASSPDRGDYGYTF.

This chain links TRBV6-1 with TRBJ2-7; 8 bases agree with TRBD2. Germline V gene sequence: CDR1 MNHNS, CDR2 SASEGT. The J segment lost 3 bases and the V segment lost 6 bases, leaving 7 bases of the junction unmatched. This CDR3 region has 14 residues. The CDR3 protein is CASSRQAGGYEQYF. As DNA, the CDR3 is TGTGCCAGCAGCCGACAGGCGGGGGGCTACGAGCAGTACTTC.

The chain recombines TRBV29-1 with TRBJ2-3, with TRBD2 matching 8 bases. Trimming cost V 8 bases and J 1 base; bases outside gene matches: 5. The CDR3 is 13 residues long. Looked up from germline, CDR1 is SQVTM and CDR2 is ANQGSEA. In nucleotides, the CDR3 is TGCAGCATGCGGGGGGCAGGCACAGATACGCAGTATTTT. Protein sequence: CSMRGAGTDTQYF.

The rearrangement joins TRBV7-9 to TRBJ2-1; D gene unclear. The CDR3 length is 11 residues. Germline assignment: CDR1 SEHNR and CDR2 FQNEAQ (reference sequence). V was pared by 3 bases and J by 7 bases, with 4 bases between. CDR3 sequence reads: CASSFFNEQFF. The CDR3 DNA reads as TGTGCCAGCAGCTTCTTTAATGAGCAGTTCTTC.

The chain recombines TRBV7-2 with TRBJ1-2; 7 positions agree with TRBD1. Trimming removed 5 bases from V and 7 bases from J; junction bases left unmatched: 13. CDR1 and CDR2 from the germline V gene are SGHTA and FQGNSA. This CDR3 has 15 residues. The CDR3 DNA sequence: TGTGCCAGCAGCCCGAGCACAGGGGAAGAAGGTGGCTACACCTTC. The encoded protein is CASSPSTGEEGGYTF.

The chain carries TRBV11-2 and TRBJ2-5, with D tentatively TRBD1 (5 bases). V lost 5 bases to trimming and J lost 1 base, with 11 bases between them. This CDR3 is built from 14 residues. CDR1 is SGHAT, CDR2 FQNNGV, per germline. DNA for the CDR3: TGTGCCAGCAGCACAACAGGCGTCCAAGAGACCCAGTACTTC. Residues: CASSTTGVQETQYF.

The chain couples TRBV9 to TRBJ1-2; maybe TRBD1 (5 bases). Germline V gene lookup returns CDR1 SGDLS and CDR2 YYNGEE. V lost 0 bases and J lost 2, with 8 bases in between. There are 14 residues in the CDR3. The CDR3: CASSVEAGNYGYTF. CDR3 nucleotide sequence: TGTGCCAGCAGCGTAGAGGCAGGGAACTATGGCTACACCTTC.

This clone was detected only once. V and J are TRBV10-2 and TRBJ2-1; 11 bases are shared with TRBD2. Germline V CDR1 and CDR2: WSHSY, SAAADI. The CDR3 runs 17 residues. V lost 11 bases and J lost 9; bases outside the gene matches: 21. CDR3 protein: CAAGGVAGGPLTFEQFF. CDR3 sequence (DNA): TGCGCCGCGGGCGGGGTAGCGGGAGGGCCCTTGACATTTGAGCAGTTCTTC.

The chain has TRBV29-1 and TRBJ2-4; 7 bases fit TRBD1. This CDR3 is 15 amino acids long. From germline, CDR1 is SQVTM and CDR2 ANQGSEA. J was trimmed by 9 bases and V by 8 bases; bases with no gene match: 19. The CDR3 loop is CSIVGQTNEATIQYF. CDR3 nucleotide sequence: TGCAGCATTGTGGGACAGACAAATGAAGCGACCATTCAGTACTTC.

The chain recombines TRBV30 with TRBJ2-5; no clear D gene. Deletions cut 2 bases from V and 2 bases from J, with 15 bases between. The germline gives CDR1 GTSNPN, CDR2 SVGIG (reference sequence). The CDR3 spans 15 residues. Here the CDR3 reads CAWSFPRHTQETQYF. The DNA of the CDR3 is TGTGCCTGGAGTTTCCCGCGCCATACTCAAGAGACCCAGTACTTC.

The V and J genes are TRBV20-1 and TRBJ1-2, with a weak D call TRBD1 (6 bases). This CDR3 region has 11 residues. V was shortened by 5 bases and J by 5 bases, with 9 bases between the two germline ends. The germline CDR1 and CDR2 sequences are DFQATT and SNEGSKA (reference sequence). CDR3 sequence: CSARRGYGYTF. The CDR3 DNA is TGCAGTGCTCGCAGGGGTTATGGCTACACCTTC.

J is TRBJ2-2 and V is TRBV11-3; D is unresolved. The V gene lost 3 bases and the J gene lost 3 bases, with 5 bases spanning the gap. The CDR3 extends over 13 amino acids. Germline V gene lookup returns CDR1 SGHNT and CDR2 YENEEA. CDR3 loop: CASSFTHTGELFF. The DNA for the CDR3 is TGTGCCAGCAGCTTTACCCACACCGGGGAGCTGTTTTTT.

The V gene is TRBV5-6, the J gene TRBJ2-2, with 10 bases fitting TRBD2. V lost 4 bases to trimming and J lost 7 bases; unmatched junction nucleotides: 13. The V gene's germline CDR1 is SGHDT and CDR2 YYEEEE. The CDR3 is 17 amino acids. CDR3 sequence reads: CASSLRRTSGQHGELFF. CDR3 in DNA: TGTGCCAGCAGCCTGAGGAGGACTAGCGGTCAACACGGGGAGCTGTTTTTT. The full variable domain, with the rest looked up from reference TRBV5-6 and TRBJ2-2, is DAGVTQSPTHLIKTRGQQVTLRCSPKSGHDTVSWYQQALGQGPQFIFQYYEEEERQRGNFPDRFSGHQFPNYSSELNVNALLLGDSALYLCASSLRRTSGQHGELFFGEGSRLTVL.

The chain is built from TRBV30 and TRBJ1-1, with a tentative D call TRBD1 (5 bases). Germline lookup yields CDR1 GTSNPN and CDR2 SVGIG (reference sequence). This CDR3 contains 15 residues. V was pared by 4 bases and J by 8 bases, with 23 bases between. As DNA, the CDR3 is TGTGCCTGGACCGAAGGACCCGGGGGGGAAAGAGAAGCTTTCTTT. Residues: CAWTEGPGGEREAFF.

The chain employs TRBV27 and TRBJ1-2; unclear D gene. The CDR3 spans 15 residues. Per germline, CDR1 MNHEY and CDR2 SMNVEV (reference sequence). The germline V and J ends were trimmed by 5 bases and 4 bases, with 17 bases remaining between them. The CDR3 DNA follows: TGTGCCAGCAGTAGAACCCCTACGATTCCCTATGGCTACACCTTC. It yields the protein CASSRTPTIPYGYTF.

V is TRBV5-1 and J is TRBJ1-4, with 9 bases fitting TRBD1. CDR1 and CDR2 from the germline V gene are SGHRS and YFSETQ. The CDR3 loop spans 14 amino acids. With V trimmed by 5 bases and J by 4 bases, 3 bases remained unmatched. CDR3 sequence reads: CASSPGQGNEKLFF. CDR3 bases: TGCGCCAGCAGTCCGGGACAGGGTAATGAAAAACTGTTTTTT.

V is TRBV9 and J is TRBJ1-3, with TRBD1 as a possible D gene (5 bases). The CDR3 totals 16 residues. Trimming pared 2 bases from V and 3 bases from J, leaving 15 bases between. Germline-derived CDR1 and CDR2 are SGDLS and YYNGEE. The CDR3, as DNA: TGTGCCAGCAGCGTTTTGGGGGAGGTACATGGAAACACCATATATTTT. As protein: CASSVLGEVHGNTIYF.

This chain uses TRBV18 with TRBJ2-3; TRBD2 is a possible D gene (5 bases). V shed 2 bases and J shed 4 bases, with 7 bases lying between them. Germline V gene data show CDR1 as KGHSH and CDR2 as LQKENI. The CDR3 sequence is 13 residues long. The CDR3 region is CASSPGSADTQYF. The CDR3 DNA reads TGTGCCAGCTCACCAGGGAGCGCAGATACGCAGTATTTT. The full variable domain, rest sourced from reference TRBV18 and TRBJ2-3, is NAGVMQNPRHLVRRRGQEARLRCSPMKGHSHVYWYRQLPEEGLKFMVYLQKENIIDESGMPKERFSAEFPKEGPSILRIQQVVRGDSAAYFCASSPGSADTQYFGPGTRLTVL.